This T cell receptor beta chain was found in a study of T cell repertoires in cytomegalovirus infection. Broader study findings: The study found HLA-C-restricted CMV-specific TCR beta clonotypes dominating the ex vivo response. Accumulated public TCR beta family frequency recognized individuals carrying CMV together with the relevant HLA.

TCRdb re-derived calls from the reads in MiXCR, one entry per CDR3 protein. The data hold 200,000 to 300,000 distinct CDR3 sequences, with roughly 13% observed a single time. The CDR3 runs 17 residues. The germline CDR1 and CDR2 sequences are LNHDA and SQIVND (reference sequence). Details on this clonotype: Its specificity is unknown. This could be a read error, since a much larger clone is one nucleotide away.

The TCR sequence derives from a human donor in good health (CMV status not recorded). Some clones in this sample may be carry-over from other donors' samples. Sequencing input: PBMCs. The chain recombines TRBV19 with TRBJ2-3; tentatively, D is TRBD1 or TRBD2 (6 bases each). CDR3: CDSSSRGSGENTDTQYF. The CDR3 DNA reads TGTGACAGTAGTAGCCGGGGGTCAGGGGAGAACACAGATACGCAGTATTTT.